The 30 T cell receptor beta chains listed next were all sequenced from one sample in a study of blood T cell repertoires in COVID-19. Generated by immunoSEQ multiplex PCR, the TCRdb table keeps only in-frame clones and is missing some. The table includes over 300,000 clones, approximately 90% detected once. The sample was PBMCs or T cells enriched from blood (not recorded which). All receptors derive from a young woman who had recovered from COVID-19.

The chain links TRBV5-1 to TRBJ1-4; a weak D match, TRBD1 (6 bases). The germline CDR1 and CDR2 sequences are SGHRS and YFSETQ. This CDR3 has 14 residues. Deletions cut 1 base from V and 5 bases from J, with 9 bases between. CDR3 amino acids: CASSLTGINEKLFF. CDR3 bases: TGCGCCAGCAGCTTGACAGGGATAAATGAAAAACTGTTTTTT.

The CDR3 sequence: CASSTYRQGGYNEQFF. The CDR3 nucleotides are TGTGCCAGCAGCACCTACCGACAGGGGGGCTACAATGAGCAGTTCTTC. This sequence joins TRBV5-4 and TRBJ2-1; 9 nucleotides line up with TRBD1. After removal of 4 bases from V and 3 bases from J, the junction contained 8 bases not matched to a gene. Per germline, CDR1 SGHNT and CDR2 YYREEE (reference sequence). The CDR3 is 16 amino acids.

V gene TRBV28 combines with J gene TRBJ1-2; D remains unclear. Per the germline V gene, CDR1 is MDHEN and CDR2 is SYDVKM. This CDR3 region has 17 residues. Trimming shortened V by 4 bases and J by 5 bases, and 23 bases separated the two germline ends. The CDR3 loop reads CASSSEEQSRSRYGYTF. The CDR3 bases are TGTGCCAGCAGTTCGGAGGAGCAATCCCGAAGTAGGTATGGCTACACCTTC.

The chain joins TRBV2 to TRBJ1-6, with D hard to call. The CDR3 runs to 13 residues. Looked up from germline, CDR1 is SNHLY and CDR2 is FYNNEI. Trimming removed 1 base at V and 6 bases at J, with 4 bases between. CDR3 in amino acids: CASSEERNSPLHF. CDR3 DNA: TGTGCCAGCAGTGAAGAGCGTAATTCACCCCTCCACTTT.

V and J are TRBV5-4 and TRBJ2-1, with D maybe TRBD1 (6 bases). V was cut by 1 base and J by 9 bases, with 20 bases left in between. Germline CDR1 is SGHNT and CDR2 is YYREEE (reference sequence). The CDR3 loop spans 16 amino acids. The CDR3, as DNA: TGTGCCAGCAGCTTGTTCGCAGCAGGGGCTCTAGGTGAGCAGTTCTTC. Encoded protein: CASSLFAAGALGEQFF. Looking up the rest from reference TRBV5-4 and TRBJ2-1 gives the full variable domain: ETGVTQSPTHLIKTRGQQVTLRCSSQSGHNTVSWYQQALGQGPQFIFQYYREEENGRGNFPPRFSGLQFPNYSSELNVNALELDDSALYLCASSLFAAGALGEQFFGPGTRLTVL.

CDR3: CAWSSRVNQPQHF. For the CDR3, the DNA is TGTGCCTGGAGTTCTCGGGTCAATCAGCCCCAGCATTTT. The chain recombines TRBV30 with TRBJ1-5; D not certain. Germline-derived CDR1 and CDR2 are GTSNPN and SVGIG (reference sequence). Trimming left V 2 bases short and J 3 bases short, with 8 bases between. The CDR3 totals 13 residues. The whole variable domain, filled in from reference TRBV30 and TRBJ1-5, reads SQTIHQWPATLVQPVGSPLSLECTVEGTSNPNLYWYRQAAGRGLQLLFYSVGIGQISSEVPQNLSASRPQDRQFILSSKKLLLSDSGFYLCAWSSRVNQPQHFGDGTRLSIL.

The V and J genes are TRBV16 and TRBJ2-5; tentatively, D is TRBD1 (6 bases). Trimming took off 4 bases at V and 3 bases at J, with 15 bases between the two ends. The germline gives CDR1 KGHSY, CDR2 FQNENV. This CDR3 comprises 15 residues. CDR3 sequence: CASSPWGRTEETQYF. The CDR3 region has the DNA TGTGCCAGCAGCCCCTGGGGGCGGACGGAAGAGACCCAGTACTTC. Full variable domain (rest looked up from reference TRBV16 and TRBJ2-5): GEEVAQTPKHLVRGEGQKAKLYCAPIKGHSYVFWYQQVLKNEFKFLISFQNENVFDETGMPKERFSAKCLPNSPCSLEIQATKLEDSAVYFCASSPWGRTEETQYFGPGTRLLVL.

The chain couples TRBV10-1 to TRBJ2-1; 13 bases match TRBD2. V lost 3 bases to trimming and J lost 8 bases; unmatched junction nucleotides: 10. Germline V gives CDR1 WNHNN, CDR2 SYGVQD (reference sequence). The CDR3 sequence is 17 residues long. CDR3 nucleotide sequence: TGCGCCAGCAGTGACCGATTTACTAGCGGGGGGGCCTATGAGCAGTTCTTC. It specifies CASSDRFTSGGAYEQFF.

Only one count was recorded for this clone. Written as DNA, the CDR3 is TGTGCCTGGAGTACGACAGGGGGTAAAGAGACCCAGTACTTC. Translated, it gives CAWSTTGGKETQYF. V is TRBV30 and J is TRBJ2-5, with 9 bases lining up with TRBD1. J lost 3 bases, V lost 2 bases, and 4 bases had no gene match. The germline V gene has CDR1 GTSNPN and CDR2 SVGIG (reference sequence). CDR3 length: 14 amino acids.

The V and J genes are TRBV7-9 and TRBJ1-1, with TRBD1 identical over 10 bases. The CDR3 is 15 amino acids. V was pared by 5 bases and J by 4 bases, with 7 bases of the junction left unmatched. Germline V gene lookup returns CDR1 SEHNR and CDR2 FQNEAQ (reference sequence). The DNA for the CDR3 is TGTGCCAGCAGCGAGACAGGGGGCGCGGGCACTGAAGCTTTCTTT. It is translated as CASSETGGAGTEAFF.

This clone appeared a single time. The CDR3 spells CAWRTGHNSPLHF. DNA for the CDR3: TGTGCCTGGAGGACAGGTCATAATTCACCCCTCCACTTT. V gene TRBV30 combines with J gene TRBJ1-6, with D tentatively TRBD1 (6 bases). V lost 3 bases and J 5 bases, leaving 8 bases between the germline ends. The CDR3 has 13 residues. Germline CDR1 reads GTSNPN; CDR2 reads SVGIG (reference sequence).

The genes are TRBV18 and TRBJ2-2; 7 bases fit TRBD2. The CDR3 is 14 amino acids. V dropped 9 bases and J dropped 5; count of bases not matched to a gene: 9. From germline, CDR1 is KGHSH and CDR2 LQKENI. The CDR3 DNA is TGTGCCAGTCGGTCTGAAGCGGGGACCGGGGAGCTGTTTTTT. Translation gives CASRSEAGTGELFF. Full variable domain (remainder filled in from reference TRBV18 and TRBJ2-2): NAGVMQNPRHLVRRRGQEARLRCSPMKGHSHVYWYRQLPEEGLKFMVYLQKENIIDESGMPKERFSAEFPKEGPSILRIQQVVRGDSAAYFCASRSEAGTGELFFGEGSRLTVL.

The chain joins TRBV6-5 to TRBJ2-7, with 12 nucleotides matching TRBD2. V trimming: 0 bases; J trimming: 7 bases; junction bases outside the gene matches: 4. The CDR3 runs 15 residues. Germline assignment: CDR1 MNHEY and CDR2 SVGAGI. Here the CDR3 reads CASSYSGLAGGEQYF. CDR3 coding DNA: TGTGCCAGCAGTTACTCGGGGCTAGCGGGAGGGGAGCAGTACTTC.

The CDR3 here is CASRRDSSKETQYF. The CDR3, as DNA: TGTGCCAGCAGAAGGGACTCATCGAAAGAGACCCAGTACTTC. This rearrangement joins TRBV6-5 to TRBJ2-5; D might be TRBD2 (6 bases). Between the trimmed V and J ends, which lost 6 bases and 3 bases, there was a span of 14 bases. CDR1 is MNHEY, CDR2 SVGAGI, per germline. This CDR3 contains 14 residues.

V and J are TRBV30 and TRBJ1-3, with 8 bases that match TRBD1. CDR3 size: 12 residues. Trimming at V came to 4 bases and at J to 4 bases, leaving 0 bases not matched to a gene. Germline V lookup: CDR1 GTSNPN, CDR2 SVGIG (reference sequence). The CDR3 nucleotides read TGTGCCTGGACAGGGGGCGGAAACACCATATATTTT. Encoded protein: CAWTGGGNTIYF.

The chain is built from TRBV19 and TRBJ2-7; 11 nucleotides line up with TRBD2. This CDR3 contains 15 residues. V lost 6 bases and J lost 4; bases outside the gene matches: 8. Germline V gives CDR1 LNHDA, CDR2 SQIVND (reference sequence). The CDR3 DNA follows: TGTGCCAGTAGGCAAACTAGCGGGAGCCGGTACGAGCAGTACTTC. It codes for CASRQTSGSRYEQYF.

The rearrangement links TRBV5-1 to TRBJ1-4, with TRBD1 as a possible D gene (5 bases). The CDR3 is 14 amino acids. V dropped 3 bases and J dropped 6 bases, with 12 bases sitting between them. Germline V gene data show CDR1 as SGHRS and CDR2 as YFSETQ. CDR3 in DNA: TGCGCCAGCAGCTCGGGCGGAGGGGATGAAAAACTGTTTTTT. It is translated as CASSSGGGDEKLFF.

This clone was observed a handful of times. The CDR3 sequence is CASSVESSTEAFF. CDR3 nucleotide sequence: TGTGCCAGCAGCGTAGAGAGTAGCACTGAAGCTTTCTTT. This chain joins TRBV9 and TRBJ1-1; D is uncertain. Germline V gene lookup returns CDR1 SGDLS and CDR2 YYNGEE. This CDR3 region has 13 residues. The germline V and J ends were trimmed by 0 bases and 4 bases, with 7 bases remaining between them.

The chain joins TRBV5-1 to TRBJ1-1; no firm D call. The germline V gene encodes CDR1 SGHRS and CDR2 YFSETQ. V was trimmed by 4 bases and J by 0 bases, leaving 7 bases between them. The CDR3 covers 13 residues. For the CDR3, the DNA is TGCGCCAGCAGCCCGCAGATGAACACTGAAGCTTTCTTT. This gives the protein CASSPQMNTEAFF.

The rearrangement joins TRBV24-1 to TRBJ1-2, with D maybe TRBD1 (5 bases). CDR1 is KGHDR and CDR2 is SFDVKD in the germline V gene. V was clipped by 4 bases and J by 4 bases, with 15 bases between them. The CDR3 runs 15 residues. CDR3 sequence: CATSEPRGGVYGYTF. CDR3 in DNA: TGTGCCACCAGTGAGCCCCGGGGGGGAGTCTATGGCTACACCTTC.

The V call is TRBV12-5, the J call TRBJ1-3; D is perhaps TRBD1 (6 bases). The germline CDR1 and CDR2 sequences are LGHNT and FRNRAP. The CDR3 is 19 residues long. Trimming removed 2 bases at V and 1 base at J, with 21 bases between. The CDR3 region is CASGLSMGGAQISGNTIYF. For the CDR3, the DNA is TGTGCTAGTGGTTTGTCTATGGGGGGGGCGCAAATTTCTGGAAACACCATATATTTT.

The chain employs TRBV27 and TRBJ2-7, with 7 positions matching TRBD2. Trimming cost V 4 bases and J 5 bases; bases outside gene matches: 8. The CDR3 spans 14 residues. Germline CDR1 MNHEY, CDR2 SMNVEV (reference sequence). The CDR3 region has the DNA TGTGCCAGCAGTTATGGGCAGGGAGGGAACGAGCAGTACTTC. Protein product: CASSYGQGGNEQYF.

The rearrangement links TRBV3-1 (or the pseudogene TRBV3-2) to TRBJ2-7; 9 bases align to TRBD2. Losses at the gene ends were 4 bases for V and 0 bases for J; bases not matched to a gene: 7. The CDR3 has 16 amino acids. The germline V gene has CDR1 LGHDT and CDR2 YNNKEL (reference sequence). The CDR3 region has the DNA TGTGCCAGCAGCCGAGATAGCGGGGGCTACTCCTACGAGCAGTACTTC. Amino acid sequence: CASSRDSGGYSYEQYF.

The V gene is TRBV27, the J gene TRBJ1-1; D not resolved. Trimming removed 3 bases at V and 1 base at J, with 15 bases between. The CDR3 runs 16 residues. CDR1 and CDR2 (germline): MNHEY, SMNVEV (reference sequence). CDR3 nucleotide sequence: TGTGCCAGCAGTTTTGGAGACGTCCGAGGGAACACTGAAGCTTTCTTT. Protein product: CASSFGDVRGNTEAFF.

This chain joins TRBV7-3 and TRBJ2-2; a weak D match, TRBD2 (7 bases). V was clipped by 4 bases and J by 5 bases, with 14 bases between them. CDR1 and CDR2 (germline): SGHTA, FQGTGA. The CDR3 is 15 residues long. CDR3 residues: CASSSARGGTGELFF. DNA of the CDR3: TGTGCCAGCAGCTCCGCCAGGGGAGGGACCGGGGAGCTGTTTTTT.

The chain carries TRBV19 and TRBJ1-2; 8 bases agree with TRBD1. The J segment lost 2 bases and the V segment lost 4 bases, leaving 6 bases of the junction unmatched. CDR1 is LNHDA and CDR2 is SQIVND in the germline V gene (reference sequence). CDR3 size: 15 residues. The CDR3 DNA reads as TGTGCCAGTAGTAAGCCCGGGACAGGAAACTATGGCTACACCTTC. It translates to CASSKPGTGNYGYTF.

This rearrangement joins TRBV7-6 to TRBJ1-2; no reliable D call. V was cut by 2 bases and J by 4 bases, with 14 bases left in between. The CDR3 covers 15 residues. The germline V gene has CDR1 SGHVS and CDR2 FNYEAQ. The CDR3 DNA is TGTGCCAGCAGCTTAAGTCCCGTGGGAGTCTATGGCTACACCTTC. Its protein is CASSLSPVGVYGYTF.

CDR3 in DNA: TGTGCCAGCAACCCCAGGGGGCTACATTACGAGCAGTACTTC. Translation gives CASNPRGLHYEQYF. This sequence joins TRBV6-5 and TRBJ2-7; 8 bases are shared with TRBD1. This CDR3 has 14 residues. The V and J ends lost 7 bases and 4 bases, in that order; junction bases with no gene match: 9. Germline V gives CDR1 MNHEY, CDR2 SVGAGI.

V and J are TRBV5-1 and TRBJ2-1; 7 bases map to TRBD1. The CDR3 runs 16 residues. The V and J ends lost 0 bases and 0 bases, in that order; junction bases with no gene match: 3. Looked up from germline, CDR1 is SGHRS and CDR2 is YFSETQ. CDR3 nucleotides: TGCGCCAGCAGCTTGGACGGGACAGCCTCCTACAATGAGCAGTTCTTC. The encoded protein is CASSLDGTASYNEQFF.

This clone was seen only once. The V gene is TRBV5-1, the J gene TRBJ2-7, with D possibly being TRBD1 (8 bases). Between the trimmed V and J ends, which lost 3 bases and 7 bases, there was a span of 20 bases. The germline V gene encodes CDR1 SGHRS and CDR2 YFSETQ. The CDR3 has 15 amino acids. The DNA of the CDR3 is TGCGCCAGCAGCTACCCGGACAGGGAGGGGCGAGAGCAGTACTTC. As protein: CASSYPDREGREQYF.